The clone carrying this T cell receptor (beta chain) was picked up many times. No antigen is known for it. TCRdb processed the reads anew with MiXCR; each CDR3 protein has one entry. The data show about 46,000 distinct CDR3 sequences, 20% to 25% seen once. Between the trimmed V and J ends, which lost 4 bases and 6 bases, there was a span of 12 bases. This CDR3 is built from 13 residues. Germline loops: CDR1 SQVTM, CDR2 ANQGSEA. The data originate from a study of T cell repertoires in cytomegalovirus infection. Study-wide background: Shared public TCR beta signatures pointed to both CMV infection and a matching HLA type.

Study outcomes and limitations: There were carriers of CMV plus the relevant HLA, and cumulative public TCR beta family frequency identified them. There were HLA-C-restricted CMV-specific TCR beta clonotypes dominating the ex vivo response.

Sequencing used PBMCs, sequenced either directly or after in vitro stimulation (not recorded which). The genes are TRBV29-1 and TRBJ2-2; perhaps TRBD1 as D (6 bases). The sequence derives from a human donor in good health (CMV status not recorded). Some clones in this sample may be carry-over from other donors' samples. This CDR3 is CSVGWAGAGELFF. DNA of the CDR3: TGCAGCGTTGGTTGGGCAGGGGCCGGGGAGCTGTTTTTT.